This T cell receptor beta chain was recorded in a study of cytomegalovirus exposure and HLA in healthy donors. Notes on this clone: The antigen remains undetermined.

Study-level results: According to the study, 160 or so TCR beta chains were cytomegalovirus-associated. Donors belonging to an Asian-associated ancestry cluster reportedly showed fewer N-insertions in productive TCRs than the roughly 670-donor mean, according to what a later analysis found.

Germline V CDR1 and CDR2: SGHAT, FQNNGV. V was cut by 5 bases and J by 7 bases, with 11 bases left in between. The CDR3 has 13 residues. The PCR contained 60 Vbeta and 13 Jbeta primers. Profiling relied on immunoSEQ multiplex PCR, and the TCRdb table lists in-frame clones only, not all of them. This sample's table reports tens of thousands of clones. The sequence came from a woman in her thirties or forties in good health and CMV-seropositive. The source material was PBMCs. V and J are TRBV11-2 and TRBJ2-2; D is undetermined. The CDR3: CASSPSSRGELFF. DNA for the CDR3: TGTGCCAGCAGCCCCTCGTCCCGCGGGGAGCTGTTTTTT.